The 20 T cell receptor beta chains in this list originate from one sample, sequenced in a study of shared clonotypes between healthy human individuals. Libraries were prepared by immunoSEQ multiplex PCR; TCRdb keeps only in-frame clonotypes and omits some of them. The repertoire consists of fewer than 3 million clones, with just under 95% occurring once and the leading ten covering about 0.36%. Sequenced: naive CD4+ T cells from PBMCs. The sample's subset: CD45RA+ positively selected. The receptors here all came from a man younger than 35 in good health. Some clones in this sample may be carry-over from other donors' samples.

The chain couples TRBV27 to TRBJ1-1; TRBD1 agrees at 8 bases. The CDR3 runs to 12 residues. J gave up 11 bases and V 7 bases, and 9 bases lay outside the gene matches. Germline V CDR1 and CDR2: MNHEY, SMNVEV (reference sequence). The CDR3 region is CASTTTGARAFF. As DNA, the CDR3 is TGTGCCAGCACCACGACAGGGGCGAGGGCTTTCTTT.

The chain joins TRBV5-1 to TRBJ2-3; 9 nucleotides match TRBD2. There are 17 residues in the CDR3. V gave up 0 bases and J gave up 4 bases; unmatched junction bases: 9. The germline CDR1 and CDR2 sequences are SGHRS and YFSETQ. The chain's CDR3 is CASSLVASGEGPDTQYF. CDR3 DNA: TGCGCCAGCAGCTTGGTTGCTAGCGGGGAGGGTCCAGATACGCAGTATTTT.

For the CDR3, the DNA is TGTGCCAGCAGTGCTAATCCCCGGGACGCCTACGAGCAGTACTTC. Protein product: CASSANPRDAYEQYF. The chain recombines TRBV9 with TRBJ2-7; TRBD1 or TRBD2 may be the D gene (5 bases each). The CDR3 consists of 15 residues. Trimming removed 5 bases at V and 2 bases at J, with 17 bases between. CDR1 SGDLS and CDR2 YYNGEE come from the germline V gene.

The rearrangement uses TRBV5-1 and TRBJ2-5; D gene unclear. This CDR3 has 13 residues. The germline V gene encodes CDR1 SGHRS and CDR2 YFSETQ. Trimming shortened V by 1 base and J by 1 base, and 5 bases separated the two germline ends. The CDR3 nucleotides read TGCGCCAGCAGCTTGAGATCCCAAGAGACCCAGTACTTC. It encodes CASSLRSQETQYF.

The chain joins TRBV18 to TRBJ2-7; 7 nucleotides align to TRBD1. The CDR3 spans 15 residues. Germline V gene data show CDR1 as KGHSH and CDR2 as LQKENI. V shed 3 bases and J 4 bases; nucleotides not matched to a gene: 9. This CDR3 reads CASSPITGAAYEQYF. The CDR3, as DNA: TGTGCCAGCTCACCCATAACAGGGGCAGCTTACGAGCAGTACTTC.

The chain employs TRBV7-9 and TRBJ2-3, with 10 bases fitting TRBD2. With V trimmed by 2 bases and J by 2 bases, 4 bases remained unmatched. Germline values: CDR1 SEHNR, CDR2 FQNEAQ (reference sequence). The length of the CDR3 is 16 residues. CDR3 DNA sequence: TGTGCCAGCAGCTTAAGACTAGCGGGTGACACAGATACGCAGTATTTT. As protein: CASSLRLAGDTDTQYF.

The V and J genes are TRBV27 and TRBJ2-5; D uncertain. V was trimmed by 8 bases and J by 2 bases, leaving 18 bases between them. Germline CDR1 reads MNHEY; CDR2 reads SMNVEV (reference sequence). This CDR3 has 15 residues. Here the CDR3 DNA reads TGTGCCAGCGGCAATCTCACGGTGAAGCAAGAGACCCAGTACTTC. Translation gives CASGNLTVKQETQYF.

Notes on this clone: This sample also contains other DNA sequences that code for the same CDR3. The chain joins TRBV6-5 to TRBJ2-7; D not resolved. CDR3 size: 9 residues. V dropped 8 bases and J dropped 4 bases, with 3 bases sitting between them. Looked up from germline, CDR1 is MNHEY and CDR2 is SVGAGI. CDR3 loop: CASGYEQYF. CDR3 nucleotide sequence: TGTGCCAGCGGGTACGAGCAGTACTTC.

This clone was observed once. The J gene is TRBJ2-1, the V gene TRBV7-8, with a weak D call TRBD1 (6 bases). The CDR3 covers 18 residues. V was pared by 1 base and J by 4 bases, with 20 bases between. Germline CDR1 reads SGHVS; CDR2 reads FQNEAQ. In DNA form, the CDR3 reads TGTGCCAGCAGCTTAGGACCCCTGCGCAGGGGAAAATACAATGAGCAGTTCTTC. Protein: CASSLGPLRRGKYNEQFF.

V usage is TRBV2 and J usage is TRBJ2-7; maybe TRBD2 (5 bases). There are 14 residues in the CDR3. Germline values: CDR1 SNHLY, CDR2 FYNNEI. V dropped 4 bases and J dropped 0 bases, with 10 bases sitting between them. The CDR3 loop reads CASSVRRNSYEQYF. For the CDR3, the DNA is TGTGCCAGCAGTGTTCGGAGGAACTCCTACGAGCAGTACTTC.

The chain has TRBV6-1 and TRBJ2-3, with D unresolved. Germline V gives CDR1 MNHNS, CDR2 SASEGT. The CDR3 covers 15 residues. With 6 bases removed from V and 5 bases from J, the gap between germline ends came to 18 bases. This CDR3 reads CASRIGSAPGDTQYF. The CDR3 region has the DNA TGTGCCAGCAGGATTGGATCGGCCCCTGGAGATACGCAGTATTTT.

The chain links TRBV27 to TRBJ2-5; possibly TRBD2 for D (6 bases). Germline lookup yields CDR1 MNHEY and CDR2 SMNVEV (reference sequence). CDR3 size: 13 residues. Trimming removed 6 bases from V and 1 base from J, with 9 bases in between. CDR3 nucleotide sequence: TGTGCCAGCAGGGGACTGCTCCAAGAGACCCAGTACTTC. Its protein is CASRGLLQETQYF.

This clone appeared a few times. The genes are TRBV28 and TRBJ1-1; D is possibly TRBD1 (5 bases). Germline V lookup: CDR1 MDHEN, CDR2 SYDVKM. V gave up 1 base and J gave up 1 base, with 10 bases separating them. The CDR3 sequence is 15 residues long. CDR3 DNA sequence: TGTGCCAGCAGTTTATCGCTGGGGACGAACACTGAAGCTTTCTTT. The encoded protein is CASSLSLGTNTEAFF.

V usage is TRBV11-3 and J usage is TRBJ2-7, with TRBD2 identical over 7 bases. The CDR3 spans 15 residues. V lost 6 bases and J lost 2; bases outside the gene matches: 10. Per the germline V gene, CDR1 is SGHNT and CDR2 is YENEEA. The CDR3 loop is CASRLVGRETYEQYF. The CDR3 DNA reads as TGTGCCAGCAGGCTTGTGGGGAGGGAAACCTACGAGCAGTACTTC.

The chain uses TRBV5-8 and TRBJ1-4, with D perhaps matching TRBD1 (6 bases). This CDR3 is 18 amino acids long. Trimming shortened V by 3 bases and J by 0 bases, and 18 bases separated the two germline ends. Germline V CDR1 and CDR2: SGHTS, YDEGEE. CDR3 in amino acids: CASSSGTHPGATNEKLFF. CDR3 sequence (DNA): TGTGCCAGCAGCTCCGGGACACATCCCGGAGCAACTAATGAAAAACTGTTTTTT.

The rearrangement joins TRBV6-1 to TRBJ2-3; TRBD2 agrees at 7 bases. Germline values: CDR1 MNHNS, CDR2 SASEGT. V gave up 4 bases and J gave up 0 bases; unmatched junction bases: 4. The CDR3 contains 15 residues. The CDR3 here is CASSASGASTDTQYF. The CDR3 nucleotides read TGTGCCAGCAGTGCCAGCGGGGCTAGCACAGATACGCAGTATTTT.

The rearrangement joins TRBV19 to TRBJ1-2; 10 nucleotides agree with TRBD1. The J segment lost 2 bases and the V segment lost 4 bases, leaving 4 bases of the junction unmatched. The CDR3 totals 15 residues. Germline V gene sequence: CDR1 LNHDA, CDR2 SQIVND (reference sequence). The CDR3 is CASSNTGQGNYGYTF. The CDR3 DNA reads TGTGCCAGTAGTAATACGGGACAGGGGAACTATGGCTACACCTTC. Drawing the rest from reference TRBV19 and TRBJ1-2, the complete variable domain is DGGITQSPKYLFRKEGQNVTLSCEQNLNHDAMYWYRQDPGQGLRLIYYSQIVNDFQKGDIAEGYSVSREKKESFPLTVTSAQKNPTAFYLCASSNTGQGNYGYTFGSGTRLTVV.

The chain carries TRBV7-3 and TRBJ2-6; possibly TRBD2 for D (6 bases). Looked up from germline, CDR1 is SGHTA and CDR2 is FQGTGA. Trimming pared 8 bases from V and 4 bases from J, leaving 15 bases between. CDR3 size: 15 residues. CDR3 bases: TGTGCCAGCGCCGCGGGCGGGGTAGGGGCCAACGTCCTGACTTTC. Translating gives CASAAGGVGANVLTF.

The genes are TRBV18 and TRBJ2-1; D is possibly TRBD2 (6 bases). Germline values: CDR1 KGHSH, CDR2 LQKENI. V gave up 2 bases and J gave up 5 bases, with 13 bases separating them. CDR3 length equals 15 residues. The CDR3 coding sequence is TGTGCCAGCTCACCATCCTCCGGGACTGACAATGAGCAGTTCTTC. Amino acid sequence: CASSPSSGTDNEQFF. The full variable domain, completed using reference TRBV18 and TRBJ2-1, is NAGVMQNPRHLVRRRGQEARLRCSPMKGHSHVYWYRQLPEEGLKFMVYLQKENIIDESGMPKERFSAEFPKEGPSILRIQQVVRGDSAAYFCASSPSSGTDNEQFFGPGTRLTVL.

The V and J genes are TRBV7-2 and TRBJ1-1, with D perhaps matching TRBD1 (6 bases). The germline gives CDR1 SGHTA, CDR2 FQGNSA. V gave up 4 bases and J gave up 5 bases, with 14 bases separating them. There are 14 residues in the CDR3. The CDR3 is CASSSNRVGTEAFF. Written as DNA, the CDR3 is TGTGCCAGCAGCTCCAACAGGGTTGGGACTGAAGCTTTCTTT.